The rows below give T cell receptor beta chains drawn from one sample of a study of immune evolution from preneoplasia to lung adenocarcinoma. The method was immunoSEQ multiplex PCR; TCRdb's version includes in-frame clones alone and lacks a portion of them. The repertoire consists of several thousand clones, with over 75% occurring once and the leading ten covering more than 5%. Source material: FFPE minimally invasive lung adenocarcinoma tissue. The receptor set was obtained from a person aged 70 to 80 with lung adenocarcinoma. Each CDR3 is given with its conserved first and last residue. Fields, in order: D gene, V gene, J gene, clone size, CDR3 protein, CDR3 DNA. The D gene is left open where the match is weak. Size is omitted from some rows. Given values are once, few, many or a class for expanded clones.

D: NA
V: TRBV15
J: TRBJ1-2
size: once
CDR3: CATSRGWDYGYTF
DNA: TGTGCCACCAGCAGGGGTTGGGACTATGGCTACACCTTC

D: NA
V: TRBV6-1
J: TRBJ1-2
size: NA
CDR3: CASSEAGRGGGYTF
DNA: TGTGCCAGCAGTGAAGCCGGCAGGGGAGGTGGCTACACCTTC

D: NA
V: TRBV6-5
J: TRBJ1-1
size: NA
CDR3: CASRGGLLNTEAFF
DNA: TGTGCCAGCAGAGGGGGACTCCTCAACACTGAAGCTTTCTTT

D: TRBD1
V: TRBV28
J: TRBJ1-5
size: NA
CDR3: CASSLRGQGRNQPQHF
DNA: TGTGCCAGCAGTTTAAGGGGACAGGGACGGAATCAGCCCCAGCATTTT

D: TRBD1
V: TRBV2
J: TRBJ1-5
size: NA
CDR3: CASSVGQGDQPQHF
DNA: TGTGCCAGCAGTGTGGGACAGGGGGACCAGCCCCAGCATTTT

D: NA
V: TRBV2
J: TRBJ2-1
size: NA
CDR3: CASSEFGAGSYNEQFF
DNA: TGTGCCAGCAGTGAATTTGGGGCGGGCTCCTACAATGAGCAGTTCTTC

D: NA
V: TRBV18
J: TRBJ1-4
size: NA
CDR3: CASSPWAGPNEKLFF
DNA: TGTGCCAGCTCACCATGGGCAGGGCCTAATGAAAAACTGTTTTTT

D: NA
V: TRBV5-6
J: TRBJ2-2
size: NA
CDR3: CASSSLGTGELFF
DNA: TGTGCCAGCAGCTCCCTTGGGACCGGGGAGCTGTTTTTT

D: TRBD1
V: TRBV10-3
J: TRBJ1-2
size: NA
CDR3: CAISDPGTGKNYGYTF
DNA: TGTGCCATCAGTGACCCCGGGACAGGGAAGAACTATGGCTACACCTTC

D: TRBD2
V: TRBV7-2
J: TRBJ2-7
size: NA
CDR3: CASSLVLAGDYEQYF
DNA: TGTGCCAGCAGCTTAGTCCTAGCGGGGGACTACGAGCAGTACTTC

D: NA
V: TRBV14
J: TRBJ1-4
size: NA
CDR3: CASSQEWGRDGANEKLFF
DNA: TGTGCCAGCAGCCAAGAATGGGGTAGGGACGGAGCTAATGAAAAACTGTTTTTT

D: NA
V: TRBV6-6
J: TRBJ2-5
size: NA
CDR3: CASSPIGETQYF
DNA: TGTGCCAGCAGTCCCATAGGGGAGACCCAGTACTTC

D: NA
V: TRBV5-6
J: TRBJ1-2
size: once
CDR3: CASTGALGASNYGYTF
DNA: TGTGCCAGCACCGGTGCTTTGGGGGCTTCTAACTATGGCTACACCTTC

D: TRBD1
V: TRBV5-4
J: TRBJ1-1
size: NA
CDR3: CASSWDRNTEAFF
DNA: TGTGCCAGCAGCTGGGACAGGAACACTGAAGCTTTCTTT

D: NA
V: TRBV2
J: TRBJ2-7
size: NA
CDR3: CASSPGWGHEQYF
DNA: TGTGCCAGCAGTCCCGGGTGGGGGCACGAGCAGTACTTC

D: NA
V: TRBV4-1
J: TRBJ1-1
size: few
CDR3: CASSQEWGGNTEAFF
DNA: TGCGCCAGCAGCCAAGAATGGGGAGGGAACACTGAAGCTTTCTTT

D: TRBD2
V: TRBV28
J: TRBJ2-7
size: NA
CDR3: CASSQPRLAVYEQYF
DNA: TGTGCCAGCAGTCAGCCGAGACTAGCCGTATACGAGCAGTACTTC

D: TRBD1
V: TRBV19
J: TRBJ2-1
size: few
CDR3: CASSAYRGHEQFF
DNA: TGTGCCAGTAGTGCCTACAGGGGGCATGAGCAGTTCTTC

D: NA
V: TRBV4-1
J: TRBJ1-2
size: NA
CDR3: CASSLDLRAHKFLGYTF
DNA: TGCGCCAGCAGCCTCGACTTACGAGCCCATAAGTTCCTTGGCTACACCTTC

D: TRBD2
V: TRBV7-8
J: TRBJ2-5
size: NA
CDR3: CASSLVARGRETQYF
DNA: TGTGCCAGCAGCTTAGTGGCGCGGGGGAGGGAGACCCAGTACTTC

D: NA
V: TRBV6-6
J: TRBJ1-2
size: NA
CDR3: CASSYGWREYYGYTF
DNA: TGTGCCAGCAGTTACGGTTGGCGGGAATACTATGGCTACACCTTC

D: TRBD1
V: TRBV28
J: TRBJ2-6
size: few
CDR3: CASSPTGAGANVLTF
DNA: TGTGCCAGCAGTCCGACAGGGGCTGGGGCCAACGTCCTGACTTTC

D: TRBD2
V: TRBV14
J: TRBJ2-2
size: NA
CDR3: CASSPGLAGTGELFF
DNA: TGTGCCAGCAGCCCCGGACTAGCGGGTACCGGGGAGCTGTTTTTT